Listed below are T cell receptor beta chains from one sample, sequenced in a study of shared clonotypes between healthy human individuals. Measured with immunoSEQ multiplex PCR; TCRdb has only the in-frame clones, and not every one. The profile shows millions of clones, approximately 94% of them singletons. Specimen: naive CD8+ T cells from PBMCs. All receptors come from a young man in good health. Some clones in this sample may be carry-over from other donors' samples. CDR3s include the opening cysteine and the closing phenylalanine or tryptophan. Fields, in order: V gene, clone size, J gene, D gene, CDR3 protein, CDR3 DNA. A D gene is named only where the DNA matches it firmly. Where a row states a size, it is once, few, many or the class of an expanded clone; other rows omit it.

v_gene: TRBV25-1
abundance: -
j_gene: TRBJ1-2
d_gene: TRBD1
CDR3aa: CASSAMTGGEYGYTF
CDR3nt: TGTGCCAGCAGCGCTATGACAGGGGGAGAATATGGCTACACCTTC

v_gene: TRBV19
abundance: -
j_gene: TRBJ2-7
d_gene: TRBD1
CDR3aa: CASSHRGSYEQYF
CDR3nt: TGTGCCAGTAGCCACAGGGGGAGCTACGAGCAGTACTTC

v_gene: TRBV27
abundance: -
j_gene: TRBJ2-7
d_gene: TRBD1
CDR3aa: CASSHGQAYEQYF
CDR3nt: TGTGCCAGCAGTCACGGACAGGCCTACGAGCAGTACTTC

v_gene: TRBV19
abundance: -
j_gene: TRBJ2-7
d_gene: TRBD1
CDR3aa: CASSKVRDRGEDEQYF
CDR3nt: TGTGCCAGTAGTAAGGTTCGGGACAGGGGCGAGGACGAGCAGTACTTC

v_gene: TRBV7-8
abundance: -
j_gene: TRBJ2-5
d_gene: TRBD1
CDR3aa: CASSLSGTGWKTQYF
CDR3nt: TGTGCCAGCAGCTTAAGTGGGACAGGGTGGAAGACCCAGTACTTC

v_gene: TRBV2
abundance: -
j_gene: TRBJ2-7
d_gene: -
CDR3aa: CASSDLTESSYEQYF
CDR3nt: TGTGCCAGCAGTGACCTGACAGAGAGCTCCTACGAGCAGTACTTC

v_gene: TRBV5-6
abundance: -
j_gene: TRBJ1-2
d_gene: -
CDR3aa: CASSLGRGGYTF
CDR3nt: TGTGCCAGCAGCTTGGGTAGGGGCGGCTACACCTTC

v_gene: TRBV29-1
abundance: -
j_gene: TRBJ1-2
d_gene: -
CDR3aa: CSVDPDFYNYGYTF
CDR3nt: TGCAGCGTTGATCCGGACTTCTATAACTATGGCTACACCTTC

v_gene: TRBV7-3
abundance: -
j_gene: TRBJ2-1
d_gene: TRBD2
CDR3aa: CASSSGRSAYNEQFF
CDR3nt: TGTGCCAGCAGCAGCGGGAGGTCGGCCTACAATGAGCAGTTCTTC

v_gene: TRBV27
abundance: -
j_gene: TRBJ1-6
d_gene: TRBD1
CDR3aa: CASSTTGHSPLHF
CDR3nt: TGTGCCAGCAGCACGACAGGGCATTCACCCCTCCACTTT

v_gene: TRBV10-3
abundance: -
j_gene: TRBJ2-1
d_gene: TRBD2
CDR3aa: CAISERAGGNEQFF
CDR3nt: TGTGCCATCAGTGAGCGGGCGGGAGGCAATGAGCAGTTCTTC

v_gene: TRBV9
abundance: -
j_gene: TRBJ1-5
d_gene: -
CDR3aa: CASSYRGYSNQPQHF
CDR3nt: TGTGCCAGCAGCTATAGAGGCTATAGCAATCAGCCCCAGCATTTT

v_gene: TRBV6-4
abundance: -
j_gene: TRBJ2-7
d_gene: -
CDR3aa: CASSDERTHYEQYF
CDR3nt: TGTGCCAGCAGTGATGAGCGGACCCACTACGAGCAGTACTTC

v_gene: TRBV30
abundance: -
j_gene: TRBJ2-7
d_gene: -
CDR3aa: CAWMGDGGQYF
CDR3nt: TGTGCCTGGATGGGGGACGGAGGGCAGTACTTC

v_gene: TRBV2
abundance: -
j_gene: TRBJ2-7
d_gene: -
CDR3aa: CASSASVYEQYF
CDR3nt: TGTGCCAGCAGTGCGTCAGTCTACGAGCAGTACTTC

v_gene: TRBV27
abundance: -
j_gene: TRBJ1-1
d_gene: TRBD1
CDR3aa: CASSPHQGAEAFF
CDR3nt: TGTGCCAGCAGTCCGCATCAGGGGGCTGAAGCTTTCTTT

v_gene: TRBV27
abundance: -
j_gene: TRBJ2-1
d_gene: -
CDR3aa: CASSTTGSYNEQFF
CDR3nt: TGTGCCAGCAGTACGACTGGCTCCTACAATGAGCAGTTCTTC

v_gene: TRBV5-6
abundance: -
j_gene: TRBJ2-1
d_gene: TRBD2
CDR3aa: CASSSERERVNEQFF
CDR3nt: TGTGCCAGCAGCTCTGAGCGGGAGAGGGTCAATGAGCAGTTCTTC

v_gene: TRBV4-1
abundance: -
j_gene: TRBJ2-3
d_gene: TRBD1
CDR3aa: CASSQGTGRTDTQYF
CDR3nt: TGCGCCAGCAGCCAAGGGACAGGGCGCACAGATACGCAGTATTTT

v_gene: TRBV9
abundance: -
j_gene: TRBJ2-1
d_gene: -
CDR3aa: CASSVGGSPPLF
CDR3nt: TGTGCCAGCAGCGTAGGAGGGTCTCCCCCCCTCTTC

v_gene: TRBV15
abundance: once
j_gene: TRBJ2-7
d_gene: -
CDR3aa: CATTDLRSGVYEQYF
CDR3nt: TGTGCCACCACCGATCTTAGGTCTGGGGTCTACGAGCAGTACTTC

v_gene: TRBV6-6
abundance: -
j_gene: TRBJ2-5
d_gene: TRBD2
CDR3aa: CASSSPPGRVETQYF
CDR3nt: TGTGCCAGCAGTTCCCCCCCCGGGAGGGTGGAGACCCAGTACTTC

v_gene: TRBV9
abundance: -
j_gene: TRBJ2-1
d_gene: TRBD2
CDR3aa: CASSVEGRAGGKDEQFF
CDR3nt: TGTGCCAGCAGCGTAGAGGGGAGAGCGGGAGGTAAAGATGAGCAGTTCTTC

v_gene: TRBV28
abundance: -
j_gene: TRBJ2-1
d_gene: TRBD1
CDR3aa: CASSSPHRGYNEQFF
CDR3nt: TGTGCCAGCAGTTCCCCCCACAGGGGCTACAATGAGCAGTTCTTC

v_gene: TRBV5-5
abundance: -
j_gene: TRBJ2-2
d_gene: -
CDR3aa: CASSLKDINPGGELFF
CDR3nt: TGTGCCAGCAGCTTAAAGGACATCAATCCTGGGGGGGAGCTGTTTTTT

v_gene: TRBV6-5
abundance: -
j_gene: TRBJ1-4
d_gene: TRBD1
CDR3aa: CASSYFPGQGKVKLFF
CDR3nt: TGTGCCAGCAGTTACTTTCCCGGACAGGGTAAGGTAAAACTGTTTTTT

v_gene: TRBV7-9
abundance: -
j_gene: TRBJ2-1
d_gene: TRBD2
CDR3aa: CASDTAGSNEQFF
CDR3nt: TGTGCCAGCGACACAGCGGGAAGCAATGAGCAGTTCTTC

v_gene: TRBV25-1
abundance: -
j_gene: TRBJ1-4
d_gene: -
CDR3aa: CASRTPAANEKLFF
CDR3nt: TGTGCCAGCAGAACCCCGGCGGCTAATGAAAAACTGTTTTTT

v_gene: TRBV4-2
abundance: -
j_gene: TRBJ1-5
d_gene: -
CDR3aa: CASSQDRTAHQPQHF
CDR3nt: TGTGCCAGCAGCCAAGATAGGACAGCACATCAGCCCCAGCATTTT

v_gene: TRBV7-9
abundance: -
j_gene: TRBJ2-1
d_gene: TRBD2
CDR3aa: CASSLWEGRYNEQFF
CDR3nt: TGTGCCAGCAGCTTGTGGGAGGGCCGCTACAATGAGCAGTTCTTC

v_gene: TRBV27
abundance: -
j_gene: TRBJ2-1
d_gene: -
CDR3aa: CASSLSVGVLYNEQFF
CDR3nt: TGTGCCAGCAGTTTATCGGTGGGGGTTCTTTACAATGAGCAGTTCTTC

v_gene: TRBV4-3
abundance: -
j_gene: TRBJ2-7
d_gene: -
CDR3aa: CASSQDRNPPYEQYF
CDR3nt: TGCGCCAGCAGCCAAGATAGGAATCCCCCCTACGAGCAGTACTTC

v_gene: TRBV7-2
abundance: -
j_gene: TRBJ1-1
d_gene: -
CDR3aa: CASSLGWRTEAFF
CDR3nt: TGTGCCAGCAGCTTAGGGTGGAGGACTGAAGCTTTCTTT

v_gene: TRBV6-1
abundance: -
j_gene: TRBJ1-2
d_gene: TRBD1
CDR3aa: CASSGYRQGGGYTF
CDR3nt: TGTGCCAGCAGTGGATATCGACAGGGCGGCGGCTACACCTTC

v_gene: TRBV7-8
abundance: -
j_gene: TRBJ1-2
d_gene: -
CDR3aa: CAIGGNRADGYTF
CDR3nt: TGTGCCATCGGAGGGAATAGGGCGGATGGCTACACCTTC

v_gene: TRBV7-2
abundance: -
j_gene: TRBJ2-3
d_gene: -
CDR3aa: CASSLVAGRRGSDTQYF
CDR3nt: TGTGCCAGCAGCTTAGTTGCGGGCCGCAGGGGCTCAGATACGCAGTATTTT

v_gene: TRBV5-6
abundance: -
j_gene: TRBJ1-2
d_gene: -
CDR3aa: CASSLEQYGYGYTF
CDR3nt: TGTGCCAGCAGCTTGGAACAGTACGGCTATGGCTACACCTTC

v_gene: TRBV13
abundance: once
j_gene: TRBJ2-7
d_gene: -
CDR3aa: CASSPPATPYEQYF
CDR3nt: TGTGCCAGCAGCCCCCCGGCGACTCCCTACGAGCAGTACTTC

v_gene: TRBV30
abundance: few
j_gene: TRBJ1-1
d_gene: -
CDR3aa: CAWSHPLRGINTEAFF
CDR3nt: TGTGCCTGGAGTCACCCCCTGCGGGGGATCAACACTGAAGCTTTCTTT

v_gene: TRBV9
abundance: -
j_gene: TRBJ2-7
d_gene: TRBD2
CDR3aa: CASSGGLSGTSYSYEQYF
CDR3nt: TGTGCCAGCAGCGGGGGCCTAAGCGGGACTTCCTACTCCTACGAGCAGTACTTC

v_gene: TRBV11-2
abundance: -
j_gene: TRBJ1-2
d_gene: TRBD1
CDR3aa: CASSSRQGDGYTF
CDR3nt: TGTGCCAGCAGCTCGAGACAGGGGGATGGCTACACCTTC

v_gene: TRBV19
abundance: -
j_gene: TRBJ1-2
d_gene: -
CDR3aa: CASSLSRGMGYTF
CDR3nt: TGTGCCAGTAGCCTTTCCAGGGGAATGGGCTACACCTTC

v_gene: TRBV7-2
abundance: -
j_gene: TRBJ2-5
d_gene: -
CDR3aa: CASSPRLRAETQYF
CDR3nt: TGTGCCAGCAGCCCTCGCTTACGGGCGGAGACCCAGTACTTC

v_gene: TRBV7-9
abundance: -
j_gene: TRBJ2-5
d_gene: -
CDR3aa: CASSPRDRQETQYF
CDR3nt: TGTGCCAGCAGCCCCCGGGACCGCCAAGAGACCCAGTACTTC

v_gene: TRBV28
abundance: few
j_gene: TRBJ2-5
d_gene: -
CDR3aa: CASSQETQYF
CDR3nt: TGTGCCAGCAGTCAAGAGACCCAGTACTTC

v_gene: TRBV9
abundance: -
j_gene: TRBJ2-1
d_gene: TRBD2
CDR3aa: CASSVNGREQFF
CDR3nt: TGTGCCAGCAGCGTGAACGGGAGGGAGCAGTTCTTC

v_gene: TRBV6-5
abundance: once
j_gene: TRBJ2-7
d_gene: -
CDR3aa: CASSSGFYEQYF
CDR3nt: TGTGCCAGCAGCTCAGGGTTCTACGAGCAGTACTTC

v_gene: TRBV7-9
abundance: once
j_gene: TRBJ2-7
d_gene: -
CDR3aa: CASSLGGGYYEQYF
CDR3nt: TGTGCCAGCAGCTTAGGAGGGGGATACTACGAGCAGTACTTC

v_gene: TRBV6-6
abundance: -
j_gene: TRBJ1-3
d_gene: -
CDR3aa: CASNLRGSSGNTIYF
CDR3nt: TGTGCCAGCAACTTAAGGGGATCCTCTGGAAACACCATATATTTT

v_gene: TRBV10-3
abundance: -
j_gene: TRBJ2-7
d_gene: -
CDR3aa: CAIRAGGLAEQYF
CDR3nt: TGTGCCATCAGGGCAGGGGGGTTAGCCGAGCAGTACTTC

v_gene: TRBV9
abundance: -
j_gene: TRBJ2-7
d_gene: -
CDR3aa: CASSPKTGSSYEQYF
CDR3nt: TGTGCCAGCAGCCCAAAGACGGGGAGCTCCTACGAGCAGTACTTC

v_gene: TRBV5-4
abundance: -
j_gene: TRBJ2-7
d_gene: -
CDR3aa: CASGSTGYEQYF
CDR3nt: TGTGCCAGCGGATCGACAGGCTACGAGCAGTACTTC